This T cell receptor beta chain was sequenced during a study of PD-L1 blockade in urothelial cancer. Study summary: Each participant's history included 0 to 3 prior chemotherapy regimens. Blood drawn 3 weeks (second dose) and 6 weeks after treatment start was analyzed.

Indicated time point: peripheral blood 6 weeks after treatment start. Sequencing was performed with immunoSEQ multiplex PCR; in TCRdb, only in-frame clones are kept and a portion is missing. The sample has about 90,000 clones; roughly 85% are singletons. Trimming took 0 bases from V and 1 from J, leaving 10 bases between them. CDR1 is SGHRS and CDR2 is YFSETQ in the germline V gene. The CDR3 extends over 15 amino acids. This clonotype originated in a man between 65 and 80 years old with urothelial cancer. The V and J genes are TRBV5-1 and TRBJ1-1; no reliable D call. Material: PBMCs, obtained around atezolizumab (anti-PD-L1) treatment. The CDR3 reads CASSLVGRGNTEAFF. The DNA for the CDR3 is TGCGCCAGCAGCTTGGTAGGGAGAGGGAACACTGAAGCTTTCTTT.